This T cell receptor (beta chain) was sequenced during a study of cytomegalovirus exposure and HLA in healthy donors. This CDR3 contains 16 residues. Trimming took off 6 bases at V and 3 bases at J, with 20 bases between the two ends. The germline V gene encodes CDR1 LNHDA and CDR2 SQIVND (reference sequence). Note on this clone: The antigen is not known.

Study-level points and caveats: It was in a later analysis that TCR association rates were seen to vary by HLA locus, highest for DRB1 and lowest for HLA-C.

PCR involved 60 Vbeta and 13 Jbeta primers. Using immunoSEQ multiplex PCR, the repertoire was profiled, and TCRdb retains in-frame clones only, with some absent. This sample's table has 130,000 to 150,000 clones. This sequence originates from a male donor in good health and CMV-seronegative. The sample was PBMCs. This rearrangement joins TRBV19 to TRBJ1-1; tentative D call: TRBD1 (6 bases). The CDR3 region has the DNA TGTGCCAGTAGCCCTTTAAGAGGACAGAAATACACTGAAGCTTTCTTT. Amino acids: CASSPLRGQKYTEAFF.